This passage covers 3 T cell receptor beta chains from one sample sequenced in a study of OX40 agonist ivuxolimab in advanced cancers. Data came from immunoSEQ multiplex PCR; TCRdb stores just in-frame clones and leaves some out. The table includes approximately 90,000 clones, approximately 85% detected once. The material was CD4+ or CD8+ T cells sorted from blood, obtained in a trial of the OX40 agonist ivuxolimab. All receptors derive from an adult with an advanced solid tumor such as melanoma, head and neck, liver or kidney cancer.

CDR3 bases: TGTGCCAGCAGTGACCGTGCTTCCGAGCAGTACTTC. As protein: CASSDRASEQYF. The chain couples TRBV6-4 to TRBJ2-7; D ambiguous. The CDR3 extends over 12 amino acids. The germline CDR1 and CDR2 sequences are MRHNA and SNTAGT. The V gene lost 2 bases and the J gene lost 6 bases, with 8 bases spanning the gap.

This chain joins TRBV6-4 and TRBJ2-1; 10 nucleotides line up with TRBD2. CDR3 length equals 15 residues. Germline CDR1 MRHNA, CDR2 SNTAGT. Trimming removed 0 bases from V and 7 bases from J; junction bases left unmatched: 3. The CDR3 nucleotides are TGTGCCAGCAGTGACTCCCCTAGCGGGAGAAATGAGCAGTTCTTC. Amino acid sequence: CASSDSPSGRNEQFF.

The chain employs TRBV4-3 and TRBJ2-7; D call uncertain. Germline assignment: CDR1 LGHNA and CDR2 YSLEER. The CDR3 runs to 15 residues. The V end lost 0 bases, the J end lost 4 bases, and 13 bases lay between the germline ends. CDR3 region: CASSQEAIGEYEQYF. CDR3 sequence (DNA): TGCGCCAGCAGCCAAGAGGCAATCGGCGAGTACGAGCAGTACTTC.